The 9 T cell receptor beta chains reported below all come from one sample, sequenced in a study of glioma-infiltrating T cells after dendritic cell vaccination. Time point of the sample: after dendritic cell vaccination, including at tumor progression/relapse. Data came from immunoSEQ multiplex PCR; TCRdb stores just in-frame clones and leaves some out. The repertoire includes some 58,000 clones, under 90% of them detected once, and roughly 9% sits in the top ten. The material sequenced was blood, taken after dendritic cell vaccination. All receptors come from a human donor with glioblastoma.

The V call is TRBV9, the J call TRBJ2-3, with a possible D match to TRBD1 (6 bases). Trimming removed 3 bases at V and 3 bases at J, with 11 bases between. Germline-derived CDR1 and CDR2 are SGDLS and YYNGEE. The CDR3 consists of 14 residues. CDR3 region: CASSENRVTDTQYF. The CDR3 nucleotides are TGTGCCAGCAGCGAGAACAGGGTGACAGATACGCAGTATTTT.

The genes are TRBV27 and TRBJ1-2; unclear D gene. This CDR3 has 13 residues. Per the germline V gene, CDR1 is MNHEY and CDR2 is SMNVEV (reference sequence). With 2 bases removed from V and 2 bases from J, the gap between germline ends came to 6 bases. This CDR3 reads CASSLAGNYGYTF. The CDR3 DNA follows: TGTGCCAGCAGTTTAGCGGGCAACTATGGCTACACCTTC.

This chain connects TRBV7-2 to TRBJ2-2, with 10 nucleotides matching TRBD1. The trim removed 7 bases at V and 4 bases at J, leaving 12 bases unmatched. The CDR3 has 17 amino acids. Germline lookup yields CDR1 SGHTA and CDR2 FQGNSA. This CDR3 reads CASTIRAGTGATGELFF. The CDR3 DNA follows: TGTGCCAGCACCATAAGGGCGGGGACAGGGGCCACCGGGGAGCTGTTTTTT.

V is TRBV4-2 and J is TRBJ1-6; tentative D call: TRBD1 (5 bases). CDR3 length: 18 amino acids. Trimming left V 0 bases short and J 5 bases short, with 17 bases between. Germline values: CDR1 LGHNA, CDR2 YNFKEQ. The CDR3 nucleotides are TGTGCCAGCAGCCAAGATCCCCCCGGGGGTCAACATAATTCACCCCTCCACTTT. Protein product: CASSQDPPGGQHNSPLHF.

V and J are TRBV19 and TRBJ2-3; 7 bases fit TRBD2. J gave up 2 bases and V 1 base, and 6 bases lay outside the gene matches. The CDR3 sequence is 16 residues long. CDR1 is LNHDA and CDR2 is SQIVND in the germline V gene (reference sequence). CDR3 amino acids: CASSIGERDYTDTQYF. The CDR3 region has the DNA TGTGCCAGTAGTATAGGGGAGCGGGACTACACAGATACGCAGTATTTT.

The chain couples TRBV11-3 to TRBJ2-7; maybe TRBD1 (5 bases). Germline lookup yields CDR1 SGHNT and CDR2 YENEEA. V was pared by 0 bases and J by 2 bases, with 8 bases between. CDR3 size: 14 residues. This chain's CDR3 is CASSLEVRAYEQYF. CDR3 nucleotides: TGTGCCAGCAGCTTAGAGGTCAGGGCCTACGAGCAGTACTTC.

V and J are TRBV7-2 and TRBJ1-2; D not resolved. Germline CDR1 reads SGHTA; CDR2 reads FQGNSA. The CDR3 is made up of 12 amino acids. Trimming took 8 bases from V and 5 from J, leaving 12 bases between them. The CDR3 nucleotides are TGTGCCAGCGTCCGGGTCCCTTATGGCTACACCTTC. This sequence encodes CASVRVPYGYTF.

This clone was seen once. V is TRBV12-5 and J is TRBJ2-1; D unresolved. V was shortened by 1 base and J by 1 base, with 8 bases between the two germline ends. The germline V gene has CDR1 LGHNT and CDR2 FRNRAP. CDR3 length equals 15 residues. The DNA of the CDR3 is TGTGCTAGTGGTTTGGGAGCGTCTTCCTACAATGAGCAGTTCTTC. It encodes CASGLGASSYNEQFF.

V gene TRBV5-5 combines with J gene TRBJ2-7, with 15 bases identical to TRBD2. V was pared by 4 bases and J by 0 bases, with 5 bases of the junction left unmatched. The CDR3 sequence is 17 residues long. Germline CDR1 reads SGHKS; CDR2 reads YYEKEE (reference sequence). The CDR3 is CASSGGTSGGRSYEQYF. For the CDR3, the DNA is TGTGCCAGCAGCGGAGGGACTAGCGGGGGGCGCTCCTACGAGCAGTACTTC.